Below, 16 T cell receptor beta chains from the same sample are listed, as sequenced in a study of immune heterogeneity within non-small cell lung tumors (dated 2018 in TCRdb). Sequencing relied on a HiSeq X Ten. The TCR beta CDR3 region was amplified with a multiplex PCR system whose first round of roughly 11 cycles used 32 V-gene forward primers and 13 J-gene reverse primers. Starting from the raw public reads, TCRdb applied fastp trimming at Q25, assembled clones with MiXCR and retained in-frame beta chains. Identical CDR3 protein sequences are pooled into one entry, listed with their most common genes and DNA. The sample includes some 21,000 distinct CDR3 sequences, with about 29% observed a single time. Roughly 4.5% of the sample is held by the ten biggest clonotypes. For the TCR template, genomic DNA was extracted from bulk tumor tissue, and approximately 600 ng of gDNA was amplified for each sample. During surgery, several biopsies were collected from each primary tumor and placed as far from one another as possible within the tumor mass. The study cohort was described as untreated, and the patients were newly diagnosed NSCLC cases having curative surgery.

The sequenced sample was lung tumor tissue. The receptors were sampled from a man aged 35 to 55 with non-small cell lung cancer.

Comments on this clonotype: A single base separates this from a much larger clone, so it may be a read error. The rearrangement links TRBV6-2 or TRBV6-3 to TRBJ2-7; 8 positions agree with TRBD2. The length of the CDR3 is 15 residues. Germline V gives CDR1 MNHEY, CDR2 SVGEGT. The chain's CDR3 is CARSAPGLGNYEQYF. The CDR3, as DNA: TGTGCCCGCAGTGCGCCGGGACTAGGCAATTACGAGCAGTACTTC.

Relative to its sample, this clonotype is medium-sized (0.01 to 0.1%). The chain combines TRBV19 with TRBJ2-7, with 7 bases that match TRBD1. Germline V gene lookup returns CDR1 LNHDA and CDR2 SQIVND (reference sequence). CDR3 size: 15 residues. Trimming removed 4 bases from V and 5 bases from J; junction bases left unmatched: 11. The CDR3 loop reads CASSKAGGSFNEQYF. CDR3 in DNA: TGTGCCAGTAGTAAAGCAGGGGGTTCTTTCAACGAGCAGTACTTC.

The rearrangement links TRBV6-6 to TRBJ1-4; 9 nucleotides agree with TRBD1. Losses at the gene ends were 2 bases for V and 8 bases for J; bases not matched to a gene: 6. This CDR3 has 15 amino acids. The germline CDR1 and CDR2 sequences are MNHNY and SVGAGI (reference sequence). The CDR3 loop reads CASSYTGGAEEKLFF. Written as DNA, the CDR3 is TGTGCCAGCAGTTACACAGGGGGCGCGGAGGAAAAACTGTTTTTT.

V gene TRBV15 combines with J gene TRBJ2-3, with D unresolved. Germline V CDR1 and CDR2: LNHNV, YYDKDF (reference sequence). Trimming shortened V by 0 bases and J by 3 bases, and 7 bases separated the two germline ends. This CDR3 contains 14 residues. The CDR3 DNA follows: TGTGCCACCAGCAGAGATCCCCAGACAGATACGCAGTATTTT. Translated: CATSRDPQTDTQYF.

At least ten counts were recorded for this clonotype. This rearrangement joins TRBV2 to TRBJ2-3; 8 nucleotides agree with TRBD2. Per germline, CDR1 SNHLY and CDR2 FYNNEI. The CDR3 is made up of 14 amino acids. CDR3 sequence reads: CASLPGGPTDTQYF. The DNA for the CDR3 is TGTGCATCATTACCGGGAGGGCCTACAGATACGCAGTATTTT.

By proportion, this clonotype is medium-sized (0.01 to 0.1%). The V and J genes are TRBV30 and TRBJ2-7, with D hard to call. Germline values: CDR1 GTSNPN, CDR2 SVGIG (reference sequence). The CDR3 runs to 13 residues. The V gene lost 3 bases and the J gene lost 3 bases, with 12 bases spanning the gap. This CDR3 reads CAWSDRPIYEQYF. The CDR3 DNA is TGTGCCTGGAGCGATAGACCGATCTACGAGCAGTACTTC. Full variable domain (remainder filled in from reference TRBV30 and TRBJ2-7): SQTIHQWPATLVQPVGSPLSLECTVEGTSNPNLYWYRQAAGRGLQLLFYSVGIGQISSEVPQNLSASRPQDRQFILSSKKLLLSDSGFYLCAWSDRPIYEQYFGPGTRLTVT.

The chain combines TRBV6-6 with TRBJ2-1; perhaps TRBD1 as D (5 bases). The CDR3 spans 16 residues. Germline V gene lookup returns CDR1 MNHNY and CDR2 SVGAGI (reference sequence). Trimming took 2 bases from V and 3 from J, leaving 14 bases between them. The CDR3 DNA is TGTGCCAGCAGTTACGGTGTTCAGGGTGGCTACAATGAGCAGTTCTTC. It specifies CASSYGVQGGYNEQFF.

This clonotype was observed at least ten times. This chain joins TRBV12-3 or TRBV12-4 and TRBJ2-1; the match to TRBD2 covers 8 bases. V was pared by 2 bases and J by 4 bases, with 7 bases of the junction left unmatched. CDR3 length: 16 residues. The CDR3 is CASSLFGRAWYNEQFF. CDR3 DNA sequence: TGTGCCAGCAGTTTATTCGGGAGGGCCTGGTACAATGAGCAGTTCTTC.

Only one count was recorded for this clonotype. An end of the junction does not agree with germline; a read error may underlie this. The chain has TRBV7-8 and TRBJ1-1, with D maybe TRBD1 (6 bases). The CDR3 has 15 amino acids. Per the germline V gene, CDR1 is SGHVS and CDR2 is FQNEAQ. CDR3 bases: TGTTCCAGCAGCTTAGGTTCGGGGACAAACACTGAAGCTTTCTTT. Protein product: CSSSLGSGTNTEAFF.

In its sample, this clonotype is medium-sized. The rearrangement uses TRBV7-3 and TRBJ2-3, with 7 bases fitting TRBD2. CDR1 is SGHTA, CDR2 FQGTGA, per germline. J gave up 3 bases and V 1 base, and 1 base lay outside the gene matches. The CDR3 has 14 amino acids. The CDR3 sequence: CASSLNGRTDTQYF. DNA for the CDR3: TGTGCCAGCAGCTTAAACGGGAGGACAGATACGCAGTATTTT.

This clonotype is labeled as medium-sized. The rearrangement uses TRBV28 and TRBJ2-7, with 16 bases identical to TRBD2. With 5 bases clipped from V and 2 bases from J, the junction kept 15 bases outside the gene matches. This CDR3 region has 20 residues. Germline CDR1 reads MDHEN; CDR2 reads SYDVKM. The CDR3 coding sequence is TGTGCCAGCAGTCTCCTTCTCACGGGACTAGCGGGAGGGCTTACCTACGAGCAGTACTTC. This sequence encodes CASSLLLTGLAGGLTYEQYF.

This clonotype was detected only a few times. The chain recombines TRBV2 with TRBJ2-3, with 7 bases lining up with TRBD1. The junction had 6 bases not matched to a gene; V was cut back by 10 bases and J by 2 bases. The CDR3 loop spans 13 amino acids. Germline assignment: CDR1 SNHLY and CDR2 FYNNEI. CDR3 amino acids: CATMGQSTDTQYF. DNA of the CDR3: TGTGCCACCATGGGACAGTCCACAGATACGCAGTATTTT.

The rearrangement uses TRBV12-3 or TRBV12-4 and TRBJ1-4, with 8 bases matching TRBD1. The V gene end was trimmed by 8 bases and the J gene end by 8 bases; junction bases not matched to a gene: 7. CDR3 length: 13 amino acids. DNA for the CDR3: TGTGCCAGCTCGGACAGGACAGGGGAAAAACTGTTTTTT. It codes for CASSDRTGEKLFF.

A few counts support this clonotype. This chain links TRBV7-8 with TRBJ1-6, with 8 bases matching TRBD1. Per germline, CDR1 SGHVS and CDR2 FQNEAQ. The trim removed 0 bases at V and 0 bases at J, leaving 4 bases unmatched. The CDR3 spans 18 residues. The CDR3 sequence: CASSLAAQGASYNSPLHF. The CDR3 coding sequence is TGTGCCAGCAGCTTAGCAGCCCAGGGGGCCTCCTATAATTCACCCCTCCACTTT.

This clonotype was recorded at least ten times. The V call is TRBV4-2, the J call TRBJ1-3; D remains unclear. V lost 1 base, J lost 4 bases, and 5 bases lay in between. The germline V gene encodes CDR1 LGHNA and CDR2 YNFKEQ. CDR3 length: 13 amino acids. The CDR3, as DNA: TGTGCCAGCAGCCAAGGTACGGGAAACACCATATATTTT. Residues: CASSQGTGNTIYF.

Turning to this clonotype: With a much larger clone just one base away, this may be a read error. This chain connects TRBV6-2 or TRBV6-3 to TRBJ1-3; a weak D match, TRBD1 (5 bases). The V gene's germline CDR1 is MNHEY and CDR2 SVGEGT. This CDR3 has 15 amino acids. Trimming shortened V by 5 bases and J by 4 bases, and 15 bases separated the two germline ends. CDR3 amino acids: CASSRTSTFGNTIYF. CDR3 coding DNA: TGTGCCAGCAGTCGGACATCTACGTTCGGAAACACCATATATTTT.